This TCR beta chain is from a study of post-analysis software for immune sequencing data. Study findings and constraints: Multiple sclerosis was associated with a significant reduction in normalized Chao1 diversity relative to controls. Several TRBV segments (TRBV5-6, TRBV5-1 and TRBV20-1 among them) occurred more frequently in patients than in controls.

To note about this clonotype: Its antigen is not known.

Unique molecular identifiers were carried by the TCR beta cDNA libraries. The authors obtained approximately 540,000 cDNA molecules from roughly 1 to 10 million T cells. MiXCR was run by TCRdb on the PCR reads, yielding one entry per CDR3 protein. The sample yields 750,000 to 950,000 distinct CDR3 sequences, approximately 53% seen once. Per germline, CDR1 SEHNR and CDR2 FQNEAQ (reference sequence). Trimming pared 1 base from V and 0 bases from J, leaving 12 bases between. The CDR3 loop spans 16 amino acids. This receptor was identified in a girl between 5 and 17 years old with multiple sclerosis. The material sequenced was blood. The V call is TRBV7-9, the J call TRBJ2-5; D ambiguous. CDR3 amino acids: CASSLGWPGDQETQYF. The DNA of the CDR3 is TGTGCCAGCAGCTTAGGGTGGCCCGGTGACCAAGAGACCCAGTACTTC.